The clone carrying this T cell receptor beta chain was counted a few times. Its antigen is as yet unknown. The data were obtained in a study of T cell repertoires in cytomegalovirus infection. Study overall: Indications came from public TCR beta signatures; they pointed to CMV infection and to a matching HLA type.

Points from the study as a whole: Dominating the ex vivo response were TCR beta clonotypes that were CMV-specific and HLA-C-restricted.

In germline, CDR1 is SGHRS, CDR2 YFSETQ. The CDR3 covers 14 residues. V was pared by 1 base and J by 0 bases, with 8 bases between. In TCRdb, the reads were re-called with MiXCR into one record per CDR3 protein. The sample consists of 110,000 or so distinct CDR3 sequences, 30% to 35% of them appearing once. The receptor was derived from a human donor in good health (CMV status not recorded). Some clones in this sample may be carry-over from other donors' samples. The chain recombines TRBV5-1 with TRBJ2-7; D uncertain. Sample: CD8+ T cells from cultured PBMCs, taken from culture after CMV antigen stimulation. This CDR3 reads CASSLRQASYEQYF. The CDR3 nucleotides are TGCGCCAGCAGCTTGAGGCAGGCCTCCTACGAGCAGTACTTC.